This T cell receptor beta chain was identified during a study of blood T cells in healthy people across ages (dated by TCRdb to the mid-2010s). Concerning the study at large: Template switching captured roughly one uniquely barcoded TCR beta cDNA molecule per two T cells in model experiments. Two additional independent replicas of 1 million unique cDNA reads from the same blood draw were analyzed for two donors (one aged 18 to 29 and one aged 80 or older). To track age-related changes in TCR beta repertoire diversity, the study relied on deep sequencing normalized with unique cDNA molecular identifiers. The donors were split into four age groups: young (average around 15 years), middle-aged (around 37), aged (about 56) and long-lived (approximately 80). What the authors observed across the whole study: Because the CMV infection status of the donors was unknown, age-related changes in expanded clonotypes may potentially have been confounded. Since profiling was done on bulk unsorted PBMCs, naive and antigen-experienced compartments could not be conclusively compared. As age increased, observed TCR beta diversity per million T cells dropped in a roughly linear way, and a significant reduction was already evident by age 40. Total diversity estimates from one million sequenced T cells were considered lower bounds and underestimates. Compared with the aged group, the long-lived group had more naive CD4+ T cells, fewer expanded clones and increased TCR diversity, a pattern suggesting age selection. There was a strong correlation between observed TCR beta diversity and the percentage of naive T cells measured by flow cytometry.

This clonotype was counted between two and nine times. Its antigen is not yet known. No clone much larger than this one lies a single base away; base qualities are absent. Donors were 40 or so systemically healthy Caucasian individuals from Russia aged about 6 to 100 years. Around 9.7 milliliters of peripheral blood were collected from each donor into EDTA-treated Vacutainer tubes. Ficoll-Paque density-gradient centrifugation was used to isolate PBMCs, with at least 7 million per sample. Trizol reagent was used to extract total RNA from the PBMCs, yielding at least 5 micrograms per sample. For every donor, an aliquot of PBMCs went through flow cytometry to measure the percentages of naive CD45RAhigh/CD27high T cells. The library relied on 5' RACE. Sequencing was carried out with an Illumina HiSeq 2500. A second roughly 6 to 12 cycle PCR used a sample-barcoded 5' primer and a J-beta primer mix. A template-switch 5' adaptor carrying 12 random nucleotides introduced a unique molecular identifier onto each TCR beta cDNA molecule. Each sample yielded at least 2.5 million CDR3-containing paired-end reads. First-strand cDNA was synthesized from all RNA with the Mint cDNA synthesis kit, primed by a TRBC-specific oligonucleotide. Following uracil-DNA glycosylase treatment, a first 18-cycle PCR with universal primers M1SS and BC2_uni_R was performed on all cDNA. On the study's bioinformatics: For normalization, 1 million high-quality reads, each with a distinct molecular identifier, were randomly selected from each sample. Instead of being binned into consensus sequences, reads with shared molecular identifiers were discarded. MiTCR, set to a Q25 quality threshold and the strictest error-elimination algorithm, was used for CDR3 identification, clonotype clustering and error correction. A nonparametric unseen species model with Euler transformation was used to estimate lower-bound total TCR beta diversity. The public reads were reprocessed in TCRdb via fastp at Q25 and MiXCR, keeping in-frame beta chains. Under each unique CDR3 protein, matching rows form one entry showing the most common genes and DNA. The V and J calls and clone size are TCRdb's, not the authors'. This sample is represented by approximately 800,000 distinct CDR3 sequences; 20% to 30% of them were singletons. The top ten hold roughly 3.5% of the sample.

The CDR3 has 13 amino acids, counting the end cysteine and phenylalanine. Only the CDR3 part of the read is kept: 39 bases, read in frame from the first base. CDR1 and CDR2, looked up from the germline V gene (reference sequence), are SEHNR and FQNEAQ. This sample was shared with a second study, whose subject was T cells of mothers and their children. The second study also describes: Donors were nine systemically healthy Caucasian individuals: three mothers and their six children. cDNA synthesis used all of the extracted RNA, with 1.5 ug of RNA in each 15 ul reaction. In the second PCR, the M1S primer introduced both the sample barcodes and 2-4 random nucleotides. Each mother yielded over 9 million TCR beta CDR3 reads and each child 2.5 million to 3.5 million reads. Thymic selection similarly shapes TCR recombination output in related and unrelated pairs, with minor effect from inherited differences. Related mother-child pairs always showed normalized repertoire overlap that was slightly higher than in unrelated mother-child pairs, though the difference was never significant. With a sensitivity of 90 to 100 clones per million clonotypes, no persistent microchimeric T cell clones were detected. Deep NGS was used in the study to compare the TCR beta repertoires of mothers and children and to look for features that separate related mother-child pairs from unrelated individuals. On average, the children were roughly 11 +/- 4 years old, while the mothers were about 37 +/- 4 years old. Libraries were sequenced on Illumina HiSeq 2000 with 100+100 nt paired-end reads after adapter ligation with NEBNext reagents. To avoid cross-contamination, the mother libraries and the child libraries were prepared a month apart and sequenced in separate runs. Each donor had between about 450,000 and 2,300,000 distinct TCR beta clonotypes identified. Naive TCR beta clonotypes were estimated from low-frequency clonotypes matched to each donor's FACS-determined naive share, without sorting.

The receptor's source is a boy aged 5-17 years in good health. Sequencing used blood. The sequence links TRBV7-9 to TRBJ2-5, with 9 middle bases fitting TRBD2. The J call is uncertain, as TRBJ2-7 better fits the DNA end. In nucleotide form, the sequence is TGTGCCAGCAGCATTAGCGGGAGCTACGAGCAGTACTTC. The resulting protein is CASSISGSYEQYF.